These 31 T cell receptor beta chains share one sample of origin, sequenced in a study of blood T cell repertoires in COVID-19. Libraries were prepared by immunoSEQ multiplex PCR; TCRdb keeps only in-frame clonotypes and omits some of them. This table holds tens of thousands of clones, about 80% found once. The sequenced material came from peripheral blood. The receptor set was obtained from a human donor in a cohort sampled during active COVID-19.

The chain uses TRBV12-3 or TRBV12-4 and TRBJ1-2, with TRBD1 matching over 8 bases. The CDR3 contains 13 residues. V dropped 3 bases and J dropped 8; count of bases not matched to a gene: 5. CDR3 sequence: CASSFDGQGGYTF. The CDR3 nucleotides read TGTGCCAGCAGTTTCGACGGACAGGGCGGCTACACCTTC.

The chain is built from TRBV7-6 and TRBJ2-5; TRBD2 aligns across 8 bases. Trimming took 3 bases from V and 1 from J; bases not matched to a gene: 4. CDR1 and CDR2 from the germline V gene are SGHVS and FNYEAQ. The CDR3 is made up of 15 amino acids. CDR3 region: CASSFSGTSQETQYF. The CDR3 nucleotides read TGTGCCAGCAGCTTTAGCGGGACCAGCCAAGAGACCCAGTACTTC.

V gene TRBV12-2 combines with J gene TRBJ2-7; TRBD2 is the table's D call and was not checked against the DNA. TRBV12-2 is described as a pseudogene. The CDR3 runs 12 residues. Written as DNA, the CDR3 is TGTGCAAGTCGCTTAGCTTCACTAGTCCGGTACTTC. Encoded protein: CASRLASLVRYF.

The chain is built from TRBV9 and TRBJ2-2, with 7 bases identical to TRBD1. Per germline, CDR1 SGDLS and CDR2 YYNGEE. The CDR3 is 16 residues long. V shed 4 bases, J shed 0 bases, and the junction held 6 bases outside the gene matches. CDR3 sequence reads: CASSTDGTANTGELFF. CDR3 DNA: TGTGCCAGCAGCACAGATGGGACAGCGAACACCGGGGAGCTGTTTTTT.

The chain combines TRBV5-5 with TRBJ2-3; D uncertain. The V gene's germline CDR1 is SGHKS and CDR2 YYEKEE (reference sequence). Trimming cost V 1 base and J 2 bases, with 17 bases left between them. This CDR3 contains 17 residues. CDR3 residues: CASSLYRAEGITDTQYF. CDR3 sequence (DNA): TGTGCCAGCAGCTTGTACAGAGCCGAAGGAATCACAGATACGCAGTATTTT.

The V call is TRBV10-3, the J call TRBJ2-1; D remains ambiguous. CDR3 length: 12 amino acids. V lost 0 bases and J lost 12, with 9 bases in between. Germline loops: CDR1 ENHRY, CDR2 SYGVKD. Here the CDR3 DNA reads TGTGCCATCAGTGAGTCGGGTAGCTCGCAGTTCTTC. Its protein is CAISESGSSQFF.

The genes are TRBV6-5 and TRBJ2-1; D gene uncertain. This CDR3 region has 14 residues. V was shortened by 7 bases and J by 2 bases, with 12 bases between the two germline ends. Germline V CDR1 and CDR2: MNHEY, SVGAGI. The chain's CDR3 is CASKLAETYNEQFF. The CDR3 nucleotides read TGTGCCAGCAAGTTGGCGGAGACCTACAATGAGCAGTTCTTC.

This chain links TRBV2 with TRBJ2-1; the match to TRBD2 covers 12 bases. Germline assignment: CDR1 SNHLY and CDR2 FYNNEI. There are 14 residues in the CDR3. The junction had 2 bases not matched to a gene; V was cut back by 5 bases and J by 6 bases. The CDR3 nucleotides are TGTGCCAGCAGTACACTAGCGGGGGGCAATGAGCAGTTCTTC. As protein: CASSTLAGGNEQFF.

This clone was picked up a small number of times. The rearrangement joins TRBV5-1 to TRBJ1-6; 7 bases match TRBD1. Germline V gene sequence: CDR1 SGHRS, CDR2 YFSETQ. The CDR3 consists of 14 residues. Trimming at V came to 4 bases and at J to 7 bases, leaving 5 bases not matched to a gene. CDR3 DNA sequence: TGCGCCAGCAGCGTCAGGGGGAGGAATTCACCCCTCCACTTT. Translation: CASSVRGRNSPLHF.

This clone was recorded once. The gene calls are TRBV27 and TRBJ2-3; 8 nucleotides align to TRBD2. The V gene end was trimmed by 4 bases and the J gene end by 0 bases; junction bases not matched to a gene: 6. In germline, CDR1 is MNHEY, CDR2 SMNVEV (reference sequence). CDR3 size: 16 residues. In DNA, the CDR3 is TGTGCCAGCAGTTCGGTACTAGCGGTTAGCACAGATACGCAGTATTTT. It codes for CASSSVLAVSTDTQYF.

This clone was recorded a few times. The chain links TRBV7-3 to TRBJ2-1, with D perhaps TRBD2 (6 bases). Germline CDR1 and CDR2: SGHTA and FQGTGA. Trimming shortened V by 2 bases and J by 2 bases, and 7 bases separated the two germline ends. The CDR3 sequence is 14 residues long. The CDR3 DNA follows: TGTGCCAGCAGCTTAGCGGGACCCTACAATGAGCAGTTCTTC. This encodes CASSLAGPYNEQFF.

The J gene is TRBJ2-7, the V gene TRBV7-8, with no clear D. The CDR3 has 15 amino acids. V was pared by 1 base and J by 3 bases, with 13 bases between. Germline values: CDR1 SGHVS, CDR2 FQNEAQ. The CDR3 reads CASSLGAGLYYEQYF. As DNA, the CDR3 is TGTGCCAGCAGCTTAGGGGCAGGATTATACTACGAGCAGTACTTC. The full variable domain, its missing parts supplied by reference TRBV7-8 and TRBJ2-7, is GAGVSQSPRYKVAKRGQDVALRCDPISGHVSLFWYQQALGQGPEFLTYFQNEAQLDKSGLPSDRFFAERPEGSVSTLKIQRTQQEDSAVYLCASSLGAGLYYEQYFGPGTRLTVT.

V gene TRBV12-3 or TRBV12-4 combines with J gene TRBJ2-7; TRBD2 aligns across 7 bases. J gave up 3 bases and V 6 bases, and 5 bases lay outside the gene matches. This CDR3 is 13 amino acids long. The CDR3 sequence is CASSRLADYEQYF. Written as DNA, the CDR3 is TGTGCCAGCAGCAGGCTAGCGGACTACGAGCAGTACTTC.

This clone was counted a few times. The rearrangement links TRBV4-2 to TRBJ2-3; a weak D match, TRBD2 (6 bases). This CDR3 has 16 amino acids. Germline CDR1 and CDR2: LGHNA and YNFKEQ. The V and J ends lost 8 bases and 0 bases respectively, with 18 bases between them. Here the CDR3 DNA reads TGTGCCAGCGAATCCCGGGGAAGCGGGAGCACAGATACGCAGTATTTT. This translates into CASESRGSGSTDTQYF.

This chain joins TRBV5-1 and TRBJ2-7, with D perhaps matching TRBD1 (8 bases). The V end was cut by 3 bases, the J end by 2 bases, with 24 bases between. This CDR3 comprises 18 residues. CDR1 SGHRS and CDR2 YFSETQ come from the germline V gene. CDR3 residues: CASSSGQGKSAGPYEQYF. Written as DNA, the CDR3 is TGCGCCAGCAGCTCCGGACAGGGAAAGTCAGCGGGACCCTACGAGCAGTACTTC.

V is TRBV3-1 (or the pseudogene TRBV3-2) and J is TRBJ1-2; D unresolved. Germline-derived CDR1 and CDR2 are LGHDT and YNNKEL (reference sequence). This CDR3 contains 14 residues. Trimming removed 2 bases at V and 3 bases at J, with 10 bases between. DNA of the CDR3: TGTGCCAGCAGCCAACGGGGTCGGGACTATGGCTACACCTTC. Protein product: CASSQRGRDYGYTF.

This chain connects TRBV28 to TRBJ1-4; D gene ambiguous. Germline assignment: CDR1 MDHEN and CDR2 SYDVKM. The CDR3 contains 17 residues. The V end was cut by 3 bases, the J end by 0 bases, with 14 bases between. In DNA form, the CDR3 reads TGTGCCAGCAGTTTCCTCCTCGGCGGCTCAACTAATGAAAAACTGTTTTTT. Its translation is CASSFLLGGSTNEKLFF.

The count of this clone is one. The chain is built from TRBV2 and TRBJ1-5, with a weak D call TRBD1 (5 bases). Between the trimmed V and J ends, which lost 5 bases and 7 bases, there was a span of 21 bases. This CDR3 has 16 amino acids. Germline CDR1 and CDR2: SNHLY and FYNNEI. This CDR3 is CASSFSGEQRGQPQHF. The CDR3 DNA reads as TGTGCCAGCAGTTTTTCGGGGGAGCAGCGTGGCCAGCCCCAGCATTTT.

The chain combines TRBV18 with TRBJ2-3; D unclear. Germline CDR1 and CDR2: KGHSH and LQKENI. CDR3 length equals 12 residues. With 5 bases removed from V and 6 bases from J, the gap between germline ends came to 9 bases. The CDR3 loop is CASSDEADTQYF. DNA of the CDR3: TGTGCCAGCTCAGACGAAGCGGATACGCAGTATTTT. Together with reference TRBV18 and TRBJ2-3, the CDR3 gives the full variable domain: NAGVMQNPRHLVRRRGQEARLRCSPMKGHSHVYWYRQLPEEGLKFMVYLQKENIIDESGMPKERFSAEFPKEGPSILRIQQVVRGDSAAYFCASSDEADTQYFGPGTRLTVL.

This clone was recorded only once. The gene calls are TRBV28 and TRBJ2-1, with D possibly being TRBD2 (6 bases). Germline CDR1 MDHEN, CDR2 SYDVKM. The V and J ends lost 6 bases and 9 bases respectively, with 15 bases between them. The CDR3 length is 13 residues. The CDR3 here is CASRVRDFREQFF. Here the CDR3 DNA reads TGTGCCAGCAGGGTGCGGGACTTCCGTGAGCAGTTCTTC.

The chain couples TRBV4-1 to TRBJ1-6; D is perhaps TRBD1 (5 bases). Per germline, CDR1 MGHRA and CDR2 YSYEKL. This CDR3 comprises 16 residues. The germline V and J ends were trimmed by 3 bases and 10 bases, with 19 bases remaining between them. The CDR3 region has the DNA TGCGCCAGCAGCCATCCTACAAGGGACTTCGGATCACCCCTCCACTTT. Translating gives CASSHPTRDFGSPLHF.

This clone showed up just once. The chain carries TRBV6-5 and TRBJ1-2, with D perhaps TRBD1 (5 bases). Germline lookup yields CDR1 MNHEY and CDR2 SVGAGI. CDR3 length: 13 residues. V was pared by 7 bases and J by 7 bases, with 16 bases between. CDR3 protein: CASTPQGGGGYTF. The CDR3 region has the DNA TGTGCCAGCACCCCCCAGGGCGGCGGTGGCTACACCTTC.

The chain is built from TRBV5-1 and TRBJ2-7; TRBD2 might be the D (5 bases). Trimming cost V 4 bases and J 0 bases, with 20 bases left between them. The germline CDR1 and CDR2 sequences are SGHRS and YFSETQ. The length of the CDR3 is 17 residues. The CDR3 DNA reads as TGCGCCAGCAGCATTGGACTGATTCCGATTGGCTCCTACGAGCAGTACTTC. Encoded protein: CASSIGLIPIGSYEQYF.

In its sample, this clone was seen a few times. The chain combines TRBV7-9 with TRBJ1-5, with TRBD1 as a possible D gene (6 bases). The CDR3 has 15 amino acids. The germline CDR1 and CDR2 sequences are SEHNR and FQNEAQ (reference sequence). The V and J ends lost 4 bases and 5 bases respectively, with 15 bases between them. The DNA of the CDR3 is TGTGCCAGCAGCTCTACAGGGAGGGCATATCAGCCCCAGCATTTT. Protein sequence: CASSSTGRAYQPQHF.

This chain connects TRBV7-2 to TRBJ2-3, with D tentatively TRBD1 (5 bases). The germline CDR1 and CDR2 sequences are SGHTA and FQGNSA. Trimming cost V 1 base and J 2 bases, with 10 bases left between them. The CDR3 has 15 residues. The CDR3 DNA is TGTGCCAGCAGCTTAGGGCAGGGCCCCACAGATACGCAGTATTTT. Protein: CASSLGQGPTDTQYF. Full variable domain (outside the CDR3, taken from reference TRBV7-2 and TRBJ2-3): GAGVSQSPSNKVTEKGKDVELRCDPISGHTALYWYRQSLGQGLEFLIYFQGNSAPDKSGLPSDRFSAERTGGSVSTLTIQRTQQEDSAVYLCASSLGQGPTDTQYFGPGTRLTVL.

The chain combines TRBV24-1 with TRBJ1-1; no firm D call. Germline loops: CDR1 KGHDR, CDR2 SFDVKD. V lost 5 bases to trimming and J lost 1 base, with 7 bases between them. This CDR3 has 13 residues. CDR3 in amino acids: CATSAGPNTEAFF. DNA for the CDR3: TGTGCCACCAGTGCAGGCCCGAACACTGAAGCTTTCTTT.

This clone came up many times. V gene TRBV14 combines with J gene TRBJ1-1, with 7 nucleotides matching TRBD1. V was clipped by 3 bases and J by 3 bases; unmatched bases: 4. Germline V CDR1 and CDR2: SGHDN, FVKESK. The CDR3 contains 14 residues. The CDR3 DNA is TGTGCCAGCAGCCATAACAGGGGTTACACTGAAGCTTTCTTT. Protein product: CASSHNRGYTEAFF.

CDR3 sequence: CASSVVVRSTEAFF. DNA for the CDR3: TGTGCCAGCAGCGTAGTGGTCAGGTCCACTGAAGCTTTCTTT. The V and J genes are TRBV9 and TRBJ1-1, with D hard to call. V dropped 0 bases and J dropped 4 bases, with 10 bases sitting between them. This CDR3 contains 14 residues. CDR1 and CDR2 from the germline V gene are SGDLS and YYNGEE.

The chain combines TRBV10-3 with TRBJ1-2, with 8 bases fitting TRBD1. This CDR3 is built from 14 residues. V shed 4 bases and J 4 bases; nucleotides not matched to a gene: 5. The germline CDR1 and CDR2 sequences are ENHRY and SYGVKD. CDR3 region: CAISGDRGSYGYTF. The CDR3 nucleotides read TGTGCCATCAGTGGTGACAGGGGATCCTATGGCTACACCTTC.

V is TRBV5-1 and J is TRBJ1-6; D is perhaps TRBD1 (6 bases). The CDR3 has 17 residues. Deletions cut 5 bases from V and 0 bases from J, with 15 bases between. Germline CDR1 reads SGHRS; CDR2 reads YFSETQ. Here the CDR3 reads CASRDRDKISYNSPLHF. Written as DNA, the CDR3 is TGCGCCAGCAGGGATAGGGACAAAATCTCCTATAATTCACCCCTCCACTTT. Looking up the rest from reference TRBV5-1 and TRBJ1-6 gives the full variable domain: KAGVTQTPRYLIKTRGQQVTLSCSPISGHRSVSWYQQTPGQGLQFLFEYFSETQRNKGNFPGRFSGRQFSNSRSEMNVSTLELGDSALYLCASRDRDKISYNSPLHFGNGTRLTVT.

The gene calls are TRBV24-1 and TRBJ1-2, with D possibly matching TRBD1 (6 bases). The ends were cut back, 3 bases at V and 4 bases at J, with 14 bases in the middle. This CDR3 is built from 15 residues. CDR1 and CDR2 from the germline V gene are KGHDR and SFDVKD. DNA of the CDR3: TGTGCCACCAGTGATCCAAGGGGGGGGACCTATGGCTACACCTTC. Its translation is CATSDPRGGTYGYTF.